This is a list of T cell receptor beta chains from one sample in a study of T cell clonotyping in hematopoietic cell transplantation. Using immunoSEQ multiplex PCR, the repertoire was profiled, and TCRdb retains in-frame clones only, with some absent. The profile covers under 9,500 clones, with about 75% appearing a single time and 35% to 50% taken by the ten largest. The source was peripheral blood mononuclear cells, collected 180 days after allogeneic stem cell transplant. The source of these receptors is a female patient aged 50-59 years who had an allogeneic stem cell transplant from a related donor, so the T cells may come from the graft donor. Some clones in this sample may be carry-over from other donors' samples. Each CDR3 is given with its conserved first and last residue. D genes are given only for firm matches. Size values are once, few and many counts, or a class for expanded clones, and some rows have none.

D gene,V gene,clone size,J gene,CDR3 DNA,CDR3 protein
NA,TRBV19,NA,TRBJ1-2,TGTGCCAGTAGTATTGGTTTGTTGGGGCGGCCCTCCTATGGCTACACCTTC,CASSIGLLGRPSYGYTF
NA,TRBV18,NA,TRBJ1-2,TGTGCCAGCTCACCACCGGCAGGGGACGGCTACACCTTC,CASSPPAGDGYTF
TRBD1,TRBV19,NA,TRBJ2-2,TGTGCCAGTGTGGCCCGTCTGACAGGGATGCCCACCGGGGAGCTGTTTTTT,CASVARLTGMPTGELFF
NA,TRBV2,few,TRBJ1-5,TGTGCCAGCACCCGGGACCTGAATCAGCCCCAGCATTTT,CASTRDLNQPQHF
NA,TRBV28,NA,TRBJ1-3,TGTGCCAGCAGTTTACCCACGCGAGGAAACACCATATATTTT,CASSLPTRGNTIYF
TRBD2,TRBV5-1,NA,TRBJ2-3,TGCGCCAGCAGCTCAGGACTAGCGGGGATAGATACGCAGTATTTT,CASSSGLAGIDTQYF
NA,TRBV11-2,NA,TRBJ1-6,TGTGCCAGCAGCTCTGACAGAAGAACTAGTAATTCACCCCTCCACTTT,CASSSDRRTSNSPLHF
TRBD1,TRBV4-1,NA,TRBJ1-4,TGCGCCAGCAGCCAAGCTTCAGGGGGTCGAGAAAAACTGTTTTTT,CASSQASGGREKLFF
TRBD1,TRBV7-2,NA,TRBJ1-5,TGTGCCAGCAGCCCGGACAGGGGTGGGCAGCCCCAGCATTTT,CASSPDRGGQPQHF
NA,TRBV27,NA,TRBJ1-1,TGTGCCAGCAGTTTTCGACTAAACACTGAAGCTTTCTTT,CASSFRLNTEAFF
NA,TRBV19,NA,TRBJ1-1,TGTGCCAGTAGTATAACGGGGAACACTGAAGCTTTCTTT,CASSITGNTEAFF
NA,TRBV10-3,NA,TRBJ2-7,TGTGCCATCAGTGAGTCGACATGGGAGCAGTACTTC,CAISESTWEQYF
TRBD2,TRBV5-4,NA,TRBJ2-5,TGTGCCAGCAGCTTGGGTCGACTAGCGGGGGGAGAGACCCAGTACTTC,CASSLGRLAGGETQYF
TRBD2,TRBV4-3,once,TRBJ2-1,TGCGCCAGCAGCCAAGTTGAGCGGGGGGGCCTCAATGAGCAGTTCTTC,CASSQVERGGLNEQFF
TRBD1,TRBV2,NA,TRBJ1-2,TGTGCCAGCAGTTACCGGACAGGGATCGGCTACACCTTC,CASSYRTGIGYTF
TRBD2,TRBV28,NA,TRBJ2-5,TGTGCCTCCCGACTAGCGGGGGGAGAGACCCAGTACTTC,CASRLAGGETQYF
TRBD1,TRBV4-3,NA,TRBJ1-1,TGCGCCAGCAGCCAAGAGGGGACAGTAAACACTGAAGCTTTCTTT,CASSQEGTVNTEAFF
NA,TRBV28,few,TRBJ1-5,TGTGCCAGCACCGAAAGGTCTGGGGGTTATCAGCCCCAGCATTTT,CASTERSGGYQPQHF
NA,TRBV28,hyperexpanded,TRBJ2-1,TGTGCCAGCAGTCTCTCAGGGGTTCTGTGGAATGAGCAGTTCTTC,CASSLSGVLWNEQFF
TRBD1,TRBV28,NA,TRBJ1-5,TGTGCCAGCAGCAGGGACAGGGACCAGCCCCAGCATTTT,CASSRDRDQPQHF
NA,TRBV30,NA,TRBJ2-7,TGTGCCTGGAGTGTCGGCATTTCCTACGAGCAGTACTTC,CAWSVGISYEQYF
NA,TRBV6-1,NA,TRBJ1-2,TGTGCCAGCAGTACGCGGTCATATGGCTACACCTTC,CASSTRSYGYTF
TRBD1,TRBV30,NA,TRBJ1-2,TGTGCCTGGACCGAACTGGGACAGCGTTACACCTTC,CAWTELGQRYTF
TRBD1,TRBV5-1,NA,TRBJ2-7,TGCGCCAGCAGTTTCAGCCTTAGGGGACAGGGGTCTTCTTTAATCTACGAGCAGTACTTC,CASSFSLRGQGSSLIYEQYF
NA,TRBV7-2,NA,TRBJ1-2,TGTGCCAGCAGCTTAGGTTCCACAGTAACCCACTATGGCTACACCTTC,CASSLGSTVTHYGYTF
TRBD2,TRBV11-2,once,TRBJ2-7,TGTGCCAGCAGCACCCGGGGACTAGCGGGGGCCGGGGTCTACGAGCAGTACTTC,CASSTRGLAGAGVYEQYF
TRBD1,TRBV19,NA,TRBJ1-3,TGTGCCAGTGCAAGGGGGCCTGGAAACACCATATATTTT,CASARGPGNTIYF
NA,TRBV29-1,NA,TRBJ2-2,TGCAGCGCTACAACGACTCAAAACACCGGGGAGCTGTTTTTT,CSATTTQNTGELFF
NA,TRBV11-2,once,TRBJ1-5,TGTGCCAGCAGCCTTACCTCAAACAGGGACGCTCAGCCCCAGCATTTT,CASSLTSNRDAQPQHF
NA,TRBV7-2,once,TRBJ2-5,TGTGCCAGCAGCTTAGTCCTAGCCTCAGAGACCCAGTACTTC,CASSLVLASETQYF
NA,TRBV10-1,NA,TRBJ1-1,TGCGCCAGCAGTGAGCAGGAGTACACTGAAGCTTTCTTT,CASSEQEYTEAFF
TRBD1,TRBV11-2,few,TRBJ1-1,TGTGCCAGCAGCGCCGGGACAGAATGGGCTGAAGCTTTCTTT,CASSAGTEWAEAFF
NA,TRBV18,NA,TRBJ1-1,TGTGCCAGCTCACCCTTCGGCAGGGTACGCACTGAAGCTTTCTTT,CASSPFGRVRTEAFF
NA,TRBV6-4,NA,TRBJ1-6,TGTGCCAGCATTGCTCCCTCAAAACGTTGGGGAACAAATAATTCACCCCTCCACTTT,CASIAPSKRWGTNNSPLHF